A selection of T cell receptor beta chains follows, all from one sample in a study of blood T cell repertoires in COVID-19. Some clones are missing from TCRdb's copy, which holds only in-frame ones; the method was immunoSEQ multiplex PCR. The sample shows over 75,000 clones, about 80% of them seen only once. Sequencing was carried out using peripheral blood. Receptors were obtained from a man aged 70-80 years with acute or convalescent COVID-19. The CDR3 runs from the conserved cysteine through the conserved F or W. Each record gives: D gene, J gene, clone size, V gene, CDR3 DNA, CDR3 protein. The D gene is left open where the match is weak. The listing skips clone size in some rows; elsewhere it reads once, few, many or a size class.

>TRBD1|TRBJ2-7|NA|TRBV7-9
TGTGCCAGTACAACCGGGACAGGGGCGGGGGAGCAGTACTTC
CASTTGTGAGEQYF
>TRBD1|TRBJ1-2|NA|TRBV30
TGTGCCCAGAGGGGGACAGGTCGTGACTATGGCTACACCTTC
CAQRGTGRDYGYTF
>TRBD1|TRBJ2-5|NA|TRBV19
TGTGCCAGTAGTACGGGACAGACCCAAGAGACCCAGTACTTC
CASSTGQTQETQYF
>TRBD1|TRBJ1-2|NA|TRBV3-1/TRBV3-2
TGTGCCAGCAGCCAGGTACAGGGGCCAGCTAACTATGGCTACACCTTC
CASSQVQGPANYGYTF
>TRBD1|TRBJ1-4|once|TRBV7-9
TGTGCCAGCAGCTTGACAGGGGGCTATGAAAAACTGTTTTTT
CASSLTGGYEKLFF
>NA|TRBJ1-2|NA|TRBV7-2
TGTGCCAGCAGCCCGCAGATCCTTGTCGGGGATGGCTACACCTTC
CASSPQILVGDGYTF
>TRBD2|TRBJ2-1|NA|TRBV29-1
TGCAGCGTGGTGACTAGCGGATACAATGAGCAGTTCTTC
CSVVTSGYNEQFF
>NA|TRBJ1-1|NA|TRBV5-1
TGCGCCAGCAGCTTGGTAGCAGGGTTGAACACTGAAGCTTTCTTT
CASSLVAGLNTEAFF
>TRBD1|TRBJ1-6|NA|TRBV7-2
TGTGCCAGCAGGGAGACAGGGGGCAATTCACCCCTCCACTTT
CASRETGGNSPLHF
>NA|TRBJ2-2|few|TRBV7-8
TGTGCCAGCAGCTTTTGGGCGGGAAACACCGGGGAGCTGTTTTTT
CASSFWAGNTGELFF
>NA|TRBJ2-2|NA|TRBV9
TGTGCCAGCAGCTTCGCATTCATAGGCACGGGGACCGGGGAGCTGTTTTTT
CASSFAFIGTGTGELFF
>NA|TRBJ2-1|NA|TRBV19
TGTGCCAGTCTAGCCTCCGAGCGTACTGAGCAGTTCTTC
CASLASERTEQFF
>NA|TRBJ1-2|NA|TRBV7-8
TGTGCCAGCAGCTTTAGTCAGGGCTATGGCTACACCTTC
CASSFSQGYGYTF
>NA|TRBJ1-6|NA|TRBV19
TGTGCCAGTAGTATCGAGCCAAACCAGGGGTCACCCCTCCACTTT
CASSIEPNQGSPLHF
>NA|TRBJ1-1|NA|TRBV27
TGTGCCAGCAGTTCGATGGAGGGACGGTACACTGAAGCTTTCTTT
CASSSMEGRYTEAFF
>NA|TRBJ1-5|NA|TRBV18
TGTGCCAGCTCCCTTAACAGTAACAATCAGCCCCAGCATTTT
CASSLNSNNQPQHF
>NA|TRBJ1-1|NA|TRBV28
TGTGCCAGCAGTTTCGTGGGGCGTGCCGCTTTCTTT
CASSFVGRAAFF
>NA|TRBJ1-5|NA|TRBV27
TGTGCCAGCAATAGGGAAGGGGCCAATCAGCCCCAGCATTTT
CASNREGANQPQHF
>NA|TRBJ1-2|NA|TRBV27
TGTGCCAGCAGTTTAGCGGGGGATGGCTACACCTTC
CASSLAGDGYTF
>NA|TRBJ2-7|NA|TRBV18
TGTGCCAGCTCACCAATTTCAGGACACCATGATTCCTACGAGCAGTACTTC
CASSPISGHHDSYEQYF
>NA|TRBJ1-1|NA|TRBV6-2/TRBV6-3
TGTGCCAGCAGTTACTTCGGTACAGGATGGAACACTGAAGCTTTCTTT
CASSYFGTGWNTEAFF
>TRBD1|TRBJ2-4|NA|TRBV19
TGTGCCAGTAGTGTAGGACAGGGCGTAGCCAAAAACATTCAGTACTTC
CASSVGQGVAKNIQYF
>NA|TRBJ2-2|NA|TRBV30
TGTGCCTGGAGTCTCCCCAGGATGCAAAAGGTTTACACCGGGGAGCTGTTTTTT
CAWSLPRMQKVYTGELFF
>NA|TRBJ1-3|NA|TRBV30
TGTGCCTGGAGTCAACAGAGCTCTGGAAACACCATATATTTT
CAWSQQSSGNTIYF
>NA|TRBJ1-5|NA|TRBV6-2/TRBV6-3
TGTGCCAGCAGTTACGGAGGGGAAAATCAGCCCCAGCATTTT
CASSYGGENQPQHF
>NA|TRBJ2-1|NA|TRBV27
TGTGCCAGCAGTTTACTCGCCAGGGGAGTTGTCAATGAGCAGTTCTTC
CASSLLARGVVNEQFF
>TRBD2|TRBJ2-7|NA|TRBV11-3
TGTGCCAGCAGCTTGGGGGTAGCGGGAGCGGGCGAGCAGTACTTC
CASSLGVAGAGEQYF
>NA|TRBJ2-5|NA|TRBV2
TGTGCCAGCAGCAACCAAGAGACCCAGTACTTC
CASSNQETQYF
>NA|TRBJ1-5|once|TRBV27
TGTGCCAGCAGACTAGGAGTTTATCAGCCCCAGCATTTT
CASRLGVYQPQHF
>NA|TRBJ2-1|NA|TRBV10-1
TGCGCCAGCAGTGAGGGAGGCCCGGGCTCCTACAATGAGCAGTTCTTC
CASSEGGPGSYNEQFF
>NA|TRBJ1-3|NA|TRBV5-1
TGCGCCAGCAGCTTGGGACCTAGCTCTGGAAACACCATATATTTT
CASSLGPSSGNTIYF
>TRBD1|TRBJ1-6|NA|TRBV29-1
TGCAGCGTCACGACAGGGGTGGGATCACCCCTCCACTTT
CSVTTGVGSPLHF
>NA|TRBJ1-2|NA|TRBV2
TGTGCCAGCAGATATCATGGCTACACCTTC
CASRYHGYTF
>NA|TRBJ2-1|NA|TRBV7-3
TGTGCCAGCAGCCCAACCGGGACACATAACAATGAGCAGTTCTTC
CASSPTGTHNNEQFF
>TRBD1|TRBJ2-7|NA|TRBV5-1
TGCGCCAGCAGAGCAGGGGGAAATGAGCAGTACTTC
CASRAGGNEQYF
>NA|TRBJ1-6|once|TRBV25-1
TGTGCCAGCAGTGAATTTGGCCTTTCACCCCTCCACTTT
CASSEFGLSPLHF
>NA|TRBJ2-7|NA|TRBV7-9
TGTGCCAGCAGCCCAGGGAATTACGAGCAGTACTTC
CASSPGNYEQYF
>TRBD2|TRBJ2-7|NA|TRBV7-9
TGTGCCAGCAGCTCCTTAAGCGGGGCGAACCCCTACGAGCAGTACTTC
CASSSLSGANPYEQYF
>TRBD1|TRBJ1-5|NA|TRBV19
TGTGCCAGTAGTAGGGACAGGGGAAGCAATCAGCCCCAGCATTTT
CASSRDRGSNQPQHF
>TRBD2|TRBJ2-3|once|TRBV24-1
TGTGCCACCAGTGATTTAAAGCGGGAGGGCCCAGATACGCAGTATTTT
CATSDLKREGPDTQYF
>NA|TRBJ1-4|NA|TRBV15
TGTGCCACCAAACGGTCCCCGGGGACTAATGAAAAACTGTTTTTT
CATKRSPGTNEKLFF
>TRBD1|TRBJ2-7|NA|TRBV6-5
TGTGCCAGCAGTTACTCGACAGGGGCCTACGAGCAGTACTTC
CASSYSTGAYEQYF
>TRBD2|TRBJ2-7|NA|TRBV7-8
TGTGCCAGCAGCCTACAACTAGCGGGCGAGCAGTACTTC
CASSLQLAGEQYF
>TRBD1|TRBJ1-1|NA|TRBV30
TGTGCCTGGAGTCAGGGGGGCTCGAACACTGAAGCTTTCTTT
CAWSQGGSNTEAFF
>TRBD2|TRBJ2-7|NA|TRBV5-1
TGCGCCAGCAGCTTGGGCAGCGGGAGACCCAACGAGCAGTACTTC
CASSLGSGRPNEQYF
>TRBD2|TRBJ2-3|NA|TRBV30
TGTGCCTGGAGTGGACTAGCGGCAGATACGCAGTATTTT
CAWSGLAADTQYF
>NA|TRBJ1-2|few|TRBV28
TGTGCCAGCAATATATTGGGGGTGGGAGGAGGCTACACCTTC
CASNILGVGGGYTF
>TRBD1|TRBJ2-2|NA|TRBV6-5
TGTGCCAGCAGCTGGGACAGACCGAACACCGGGGAGCTGTTTTTT
CASSWDRPNTGELFF
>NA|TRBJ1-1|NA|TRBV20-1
TGCAGTGCTGGATGGGAGCGCGGGGCTTTCTTT
CSAGWERGAFF
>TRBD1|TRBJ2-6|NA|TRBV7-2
TGTGCCAGCACCGAGGCCCAGGGGGCTGGGGCCAACGTCCTGACTTTC
CASTEAQGAGANVLTF
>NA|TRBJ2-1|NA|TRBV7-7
TGTGCTAGCAGCCCCGGTGGGGGGGCATATGGTGAGCAGTTCTTC
CASSPGGGAYGEQFF
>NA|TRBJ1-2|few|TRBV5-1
TGCGCCAGCAGCTTGGACCCCGGGGGGAACTATGGCTACACCTTC
CASSLDPGGNYGYTF
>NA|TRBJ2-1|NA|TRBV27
TGTGCCAGCAGTTTAGGGACTGCTGCCTACAATGAGCAGTTCTTC
CASSLGTAAYNEQFF
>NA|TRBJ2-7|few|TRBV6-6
TGTGCCAGCAGTTACTCCCAGACCTACGAGCAGTACTTC
CASSYSQTYEQYF
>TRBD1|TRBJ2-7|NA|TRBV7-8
TGTGCCAGCAGCTTTATACGGACAGGGGGCCACGAGCAGTACTTC
CASSFIRTGGHEQYF